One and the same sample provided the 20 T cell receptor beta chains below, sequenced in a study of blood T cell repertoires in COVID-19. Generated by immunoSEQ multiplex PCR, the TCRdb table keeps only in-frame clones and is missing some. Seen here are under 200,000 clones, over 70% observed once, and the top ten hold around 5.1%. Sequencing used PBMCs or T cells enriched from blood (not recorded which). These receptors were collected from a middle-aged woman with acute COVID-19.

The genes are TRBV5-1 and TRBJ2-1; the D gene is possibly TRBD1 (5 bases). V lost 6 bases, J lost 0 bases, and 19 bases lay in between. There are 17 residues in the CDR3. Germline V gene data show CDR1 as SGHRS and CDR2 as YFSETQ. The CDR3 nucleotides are TGCGCCAGCACCCCCTGGGGCTCGCAAAGCTCCTACAATGAGCAGTTCTTC. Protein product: CASTPWGSQSSYNEQFF.

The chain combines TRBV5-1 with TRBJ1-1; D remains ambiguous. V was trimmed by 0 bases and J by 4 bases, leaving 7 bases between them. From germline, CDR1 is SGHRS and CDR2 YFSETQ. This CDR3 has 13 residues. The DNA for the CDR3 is TGCGCCAGCAGCTTGGTTGTCGGCACTGAAGCTTTCTTT. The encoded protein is CASSLVVGTEAFF.

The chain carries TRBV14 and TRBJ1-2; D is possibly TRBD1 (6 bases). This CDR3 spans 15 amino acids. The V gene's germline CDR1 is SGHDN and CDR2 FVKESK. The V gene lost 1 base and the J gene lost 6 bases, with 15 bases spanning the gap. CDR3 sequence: CASSQVVGARDGYTF. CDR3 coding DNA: TGTGCCAGCAGCCAAGTAGTGGGGGCGCGCGATGGCTACACCTTC. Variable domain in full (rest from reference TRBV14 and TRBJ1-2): EAGVTQFPSHSVIEKGQTVTLRCDPISGHDNLYWYRRVMGKEIKFLLHFVKESKQDESGMPNNRFLAERTGGTYSTLKVQPAELEDSGVYFCASSQVVGARDGYTFGSGTRLTVV.

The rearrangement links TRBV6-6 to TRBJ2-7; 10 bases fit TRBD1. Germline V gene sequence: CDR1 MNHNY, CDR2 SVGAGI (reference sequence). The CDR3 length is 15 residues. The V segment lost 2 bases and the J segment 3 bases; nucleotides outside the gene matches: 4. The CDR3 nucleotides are TGTGCCAGCAGTTACCCGACAGGGGGCTTCTACGAGCAGTACTTC. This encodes CASSYPTGGFYEQYF.

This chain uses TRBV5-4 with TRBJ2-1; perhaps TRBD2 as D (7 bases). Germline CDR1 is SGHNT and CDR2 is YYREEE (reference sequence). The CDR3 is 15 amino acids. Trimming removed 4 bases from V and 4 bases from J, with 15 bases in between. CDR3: CASSGRGARYNEQFF. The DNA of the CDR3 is TGTGCCAGCAGCGGCCGGGGGGCGAGATACAATGAGCAGTTCTTC.

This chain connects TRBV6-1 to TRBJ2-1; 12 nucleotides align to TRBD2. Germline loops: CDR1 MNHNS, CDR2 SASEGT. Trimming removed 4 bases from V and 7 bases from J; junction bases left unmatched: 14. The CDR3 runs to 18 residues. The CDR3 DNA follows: TGTGCCAGCAGTGCCGGGACTAGCGGGTTCCGCTGGAGAAATGAGCAGTTCTTC. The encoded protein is CASSAGTSGFRWRNEQFF.

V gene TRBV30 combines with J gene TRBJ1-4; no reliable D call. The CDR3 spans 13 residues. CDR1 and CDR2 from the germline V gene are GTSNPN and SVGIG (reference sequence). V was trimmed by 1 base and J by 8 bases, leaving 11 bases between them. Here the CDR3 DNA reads TGTGCCTGGAGTGAGATAGAAGCGGAAAAACTGTTTTTT. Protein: CAWSEIEAEKLFF.

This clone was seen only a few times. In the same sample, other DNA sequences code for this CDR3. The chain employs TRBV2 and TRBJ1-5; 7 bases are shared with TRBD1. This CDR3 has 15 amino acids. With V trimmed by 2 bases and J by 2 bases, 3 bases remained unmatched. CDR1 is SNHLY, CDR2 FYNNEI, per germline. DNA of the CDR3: TGTGCCAGCAGTGAACGGACAGGAGGCAATCAGCCCCAGCATTTT. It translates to CASSERTGGNQPQHF.

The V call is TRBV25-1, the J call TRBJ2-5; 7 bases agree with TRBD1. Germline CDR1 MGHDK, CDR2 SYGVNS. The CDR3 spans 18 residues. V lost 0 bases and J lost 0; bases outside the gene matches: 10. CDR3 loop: CASSEYPPDRLYQETQYF. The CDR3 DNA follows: TGTGCCAGCAGTGAATACCCCCCGGACAGGCTGTACCAAGAGACCCAGTACTTC.

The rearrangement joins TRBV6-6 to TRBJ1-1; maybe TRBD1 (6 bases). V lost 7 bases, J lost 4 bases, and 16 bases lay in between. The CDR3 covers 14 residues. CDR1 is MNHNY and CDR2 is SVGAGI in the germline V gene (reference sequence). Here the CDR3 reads CASTLQGKSTEAFF. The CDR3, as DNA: TGTGCCAGCACCCTACAGGGTAAGAGCACTGAAGCTTTCTTT.

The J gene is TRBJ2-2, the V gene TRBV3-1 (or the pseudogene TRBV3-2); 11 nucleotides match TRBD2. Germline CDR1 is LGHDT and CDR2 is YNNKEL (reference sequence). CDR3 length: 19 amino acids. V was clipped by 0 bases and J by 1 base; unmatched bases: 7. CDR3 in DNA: TGTGCCAGCAGCCAAGAAACTAGCGGGAGAATCTGGAACACCGGGGAGCTGTTTTTT. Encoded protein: CASSQETSGRIWNTGELFF.

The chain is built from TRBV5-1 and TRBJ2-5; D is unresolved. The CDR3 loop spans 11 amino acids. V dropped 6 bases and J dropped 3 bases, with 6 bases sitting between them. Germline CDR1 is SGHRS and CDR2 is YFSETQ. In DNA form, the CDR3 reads TGCGCCAGCATTTCAGAAGAGACCCAGTACTTC. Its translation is CASISEETQYF.

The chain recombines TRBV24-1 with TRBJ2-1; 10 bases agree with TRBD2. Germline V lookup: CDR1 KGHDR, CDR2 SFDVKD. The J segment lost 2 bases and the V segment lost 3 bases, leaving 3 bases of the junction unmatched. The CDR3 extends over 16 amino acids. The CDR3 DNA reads TGTGCCACCAGTGATCGAAGCGGGAGGGCCTACAATGAGCAGTTCTTC. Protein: CATSDRSGRAYNEQFF.

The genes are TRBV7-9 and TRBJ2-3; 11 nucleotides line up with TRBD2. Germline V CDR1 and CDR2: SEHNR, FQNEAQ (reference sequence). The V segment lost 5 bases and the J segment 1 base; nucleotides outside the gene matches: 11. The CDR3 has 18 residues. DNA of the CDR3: TGTGCCAGCAGCCGCGGGACTAGCGGAGGGGGCGGCACAGATACGCAGTATTTT. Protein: CASSRGTSGGGGTDTQYF.

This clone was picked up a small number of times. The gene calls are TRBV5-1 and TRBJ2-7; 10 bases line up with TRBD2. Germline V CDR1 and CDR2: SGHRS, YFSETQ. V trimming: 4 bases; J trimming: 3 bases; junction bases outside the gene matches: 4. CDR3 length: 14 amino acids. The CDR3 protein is CASSLAGASYEQYF. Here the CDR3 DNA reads TGCGCCAGCAGCCTAGCGGGAGCCAGCTACGAGCAGTACTTC.

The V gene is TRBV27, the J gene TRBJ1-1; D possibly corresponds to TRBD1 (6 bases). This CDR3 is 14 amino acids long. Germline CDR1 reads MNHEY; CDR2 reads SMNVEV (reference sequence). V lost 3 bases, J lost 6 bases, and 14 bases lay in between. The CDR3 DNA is TGTGCCAGCAGTTTCCACAGGGAATCTGCTGAAGCTTTCTTT. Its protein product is CASSFHRESAEAFF.

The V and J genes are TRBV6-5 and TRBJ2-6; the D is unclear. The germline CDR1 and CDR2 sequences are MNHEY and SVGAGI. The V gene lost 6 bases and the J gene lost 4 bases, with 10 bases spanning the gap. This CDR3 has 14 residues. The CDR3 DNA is TGTGCCAGCAGAACATCTAGGGGGGCCAACGTCCTGACTTTC. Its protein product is CASRTSRGANVLTF.

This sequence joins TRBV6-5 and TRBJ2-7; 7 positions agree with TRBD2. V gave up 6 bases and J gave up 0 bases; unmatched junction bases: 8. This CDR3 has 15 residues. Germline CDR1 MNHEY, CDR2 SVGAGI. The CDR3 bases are TGTGCCAGCAGGGGAGGGAGGGACGCCTCCTACGAGCAGTACTTC. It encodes CASRGGRDASYEQYF.

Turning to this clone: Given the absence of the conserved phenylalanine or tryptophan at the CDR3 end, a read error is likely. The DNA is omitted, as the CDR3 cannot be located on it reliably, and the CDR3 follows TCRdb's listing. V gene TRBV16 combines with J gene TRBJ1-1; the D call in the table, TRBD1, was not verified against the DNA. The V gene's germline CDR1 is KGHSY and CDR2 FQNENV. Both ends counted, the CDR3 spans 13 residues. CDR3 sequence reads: CASSQVSANLGGL.

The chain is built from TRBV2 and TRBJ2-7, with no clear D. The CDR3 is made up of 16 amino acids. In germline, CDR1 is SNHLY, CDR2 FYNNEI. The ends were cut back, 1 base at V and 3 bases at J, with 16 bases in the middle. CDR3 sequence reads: CASSEGSRYGNYEQYV. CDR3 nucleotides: TGTGCCAGCAGTGAAGGGAGCCGTTACGGTAACTACGAGCAGTACGTC.